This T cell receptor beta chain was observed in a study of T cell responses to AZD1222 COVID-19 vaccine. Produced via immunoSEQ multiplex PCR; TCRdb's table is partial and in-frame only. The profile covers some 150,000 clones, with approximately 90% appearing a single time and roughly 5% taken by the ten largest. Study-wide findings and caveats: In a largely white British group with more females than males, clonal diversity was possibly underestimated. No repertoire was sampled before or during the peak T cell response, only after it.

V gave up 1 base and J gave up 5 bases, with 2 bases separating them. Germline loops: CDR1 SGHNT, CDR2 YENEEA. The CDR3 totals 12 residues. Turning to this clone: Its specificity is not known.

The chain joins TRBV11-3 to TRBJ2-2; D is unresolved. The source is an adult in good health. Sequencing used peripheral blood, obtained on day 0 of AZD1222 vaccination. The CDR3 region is CASSLGTGELFF. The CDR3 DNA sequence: TGTGCCAGCAGCTTAGGTACCGGGGAGCTGTTTTTT.